Listed here are 20 T cell receptor beta chains from one sample, sequenced in a study of T-cell memory formation after mild COVID-19. In TCRdb, the 5' RACE reads were re-called with MiXCR into one record per CDR3 protein. Altogether hundreds of thousands of distinct CDR3 sequences are present, roughly 20% being singletons, with the ten largest covering around an eighth. Sample: PBMCs or a T cell subset sorted from them (not recorded which). These receptors were obtained from an adult woman who had mild COVID-19 (a few samples of this study predate the infection). Cell type and time point are not known.

The chain employs TRBV29-1 and TRBJ1-1; no reliable D call. Germline-derived CDR1 and CDR2 are SQVTM and ANQGSEA. The length of the CDR3 is 12 residues. V was shortened by 4 bases and J by 7 bases, with 13 bases between the two germline ends. CDR3 bases: TGCAGCGTTGTGAGACCTCCGGGTGAAGCTTTCTTT. Translating gives CSVVRPPGEAFF.

The chain couples TRBV15 to TRBJ1-4; the D gene is possibly TRBD1 (5 bases). Germline V gene lookup returns CDR1 LNHNV and CDR2 YYDKDF (reference sequence). The CDR3 is made up of 15 amino acids. CDR3 in amino acids: CATGADYATNEKLFF. CDR3 nucleotide sequence: TGTGCAACCGGGGCAGATTACGCAACTAATGAAAAACTGTTTTTT.

This chain links TRBV7-8 with TRBJ1-2, with no clear D. The ends were cut back, 7 bases at V and 0 bases at J, with 9 bases in the middle. The CDR3 covers 13 residues. From germline, CDR1 is SGHVS and CDR2 FQNEAQ. DNA for the CDR3: TGTGCCAGCACCCATAGTTCTAACTATGGCTACACCTTC. It specifies CASTHSSNYGYTF.

This clonotype came up a few times. The rearrangement links TRBV18 to TRBJ2-2, with D maybe TRBD1 (6 bases). Germline assignment: CDR1 KGHSH and CDR2 LQKENI. This CDR3 is built from 18 residues. The V end was cut by 0 bases, the J end by 6 bases, with 20 bases between. The CDR3 bases are TGTGCCAGCTCACCACCCATCTCAGGGGCGAAGGTATCCGGGGAGCTGTTTTTT. Its translation is CASSPPISGAKVSGELFF.

This clonotype was seen only a few times. The rearrangement joins TRBV7-8 to TRBJ2-5; D might be TRBD2 (5 bases). The CDR3 is made up of 13 amino acids. V lost 5 bases and J lost 4, with 11 bases in between. Germline assignment: CDR1 SGHVS and CDR2 FQNEAQ. CDR3 sequence reads: CASSRRAGETQYF. The CDR3 nucleotides read TGTGCCAGCAGCCGTAGGGCGGGAGAGACCCAGTACTTC. The variable domain in full, with the rest retrieved from reference TRBV7-8 and TRBJ2-5, is GAGVSQSPRYKVAKRGQDVALRCDPISGHVSLFWYQQALGQGPEFLTYFQNEAQLDKSGLPSDRFFAERPEGSVSTLKIQRTQQEDSAVYLCASSRRAGETQYFGPGTRLLVL.

This clonotype was seen a handful of times. The CDR3 sequence is CATSDPGQGPYF. CDR3 coding DNA: TGTGCCACCAGTGACCCGGGACAGGGTCCGTATTTT. The V call is TRBV24-1, the J call TRBJ2-3, with 9 bases matching TRBD1. The CDR3 covers 12 residues. Germline CDR1 reads KGHDR; CDR2 reads SFDVKD. V dropped 4 bases and J dropped 14; count of bases not matched to a gene: 6.

CDR3 in DNA: TGTGCCATCAGTGAGTTTGGGTCGAACACTGAAGCTTTCTTT. Translating gives CAISEFGSNTEAFF. This chain connects TRBV10-3 to TRBJ1-1; D is ambiguous. The CDR3 extends over 14 amino acids. Trimming took off 1 base at V and 1 base at J, with 7 bases between the two ends. Per the germline V gene, CDR1 is ENHRY and CDR2 is SYGVKD.

This clonotype was detected only a few times. This chain uses TRBV25-1 with TRBJ1-1; D perhaps matches TRBD1 (6 bases). Germline V lookup: CDR1 MGHDK, CDR2 SYGVNS. V was shortened by 3 bases and J by 4 bases, with 15 bases between the two germline ends. The length of the CDR3 is 15 residues. The CDR3, as DNA: TGTGCCAGCAGTGATTTATGGGGGGCTGGCACTGAAGCTTTCTTT. Amino acids: CASSDLWGAGTEAFF.

This clonotype has a handful of counts. The gene calls are TRBV29-1 and TRBJ2-1, with 7 nucleotides matching TRBD2. The ends lost 1 base at V and 4 bases at J; junction bases unmatched: 16. Per the germline V gene, CDR1 is SQVTM and CDR2 is ANQGSEA. CDR3 length: 18 residues. CDR3 protein: CSVEAPGGNSGLYNEQFF. The CDR3 DNA is TGCAGCGTTGAAGCCCCCGGGGGGAATAGCGGACTTTACAATGAGCAGTTCTTC.

This clonotype was observed a few times. V gene TRBV24-1 combines with J gene TRBJ2-2; the match to TRBD1 covers 9 bases. CDR1 is KGHDR and CDR2 is SFDVKD in the germline V gene. V lost 7 bases to trimming and J lost 6 bases; unmatched junction nucleotides: 5. The CDR3 loop spans 14 amino acids. In DNA form, the CDR3 reads TGTGCCACCAGCGGGACAGGGATAGCCGGGGAGCTGTTTTTT. As protein: CATSGTGIAGELFF.

This clonotype turned up a few times. The chain couples TRBV28 to TRBJ1-2; D unclear. The V gene's germline CDR1 is MDHEN and CDR2 SYDVKM. This CDR3 region has 11 residues. Trimming left V 6 bases short and J 4 bases short, with 6 bases between. CDR3 DNA sequence: TGTGCCAGCAGAGCTCTCTATGGCTACACCTTC. Residues: CASRALYGYTF.

This chain uses TRBV14 with TRBJ2-2; 8 nucleotides agree with TRBD2. Germline V CDR1 and CDR2: SGHDN, FVKESK. The CDR3 is made up of 15 amino acids. V shed 0 bases and J 9 bases; nucleotides not matched to a gene: 6. The CDR3 here is CASSQDEAGGRELFF. The CDR3 DNA sequence: TGTGCCAGCAGCCAAGATGAGGCGGGAGGCCGGGAGCTGTTTTTT. Together with reference TRBV14 and TRBJ2-2, the CDR3 gives the full variable domain: EAGVTQFPSHSVIEKGQTVTLRCDPISGHDNLYWYRRVMGKEIKFLLHFVKESKQDESGMPNNRFLAERTGGTYSTLKVQPAELEDSGVYFCASSQDEAGGRELFFGEGSRLTVL.

This chain uses TRBV2 with TRBJ1-2; TRBD1 matches 7 bases. The CDR3 sequence is 14 residues long. Germline loops: CDR1 SNHLY, CDR2 FYNNEI. The trim removed 2 bases at V and 4 bases at J, leaving 4 bases unmatched. The CDR3 loop is CASSERQGVYGYTF. CDR3 coding DNA: TGTGCCAGCAGTGAAAGACAGGGAGTCTATGGCTACACCTTC. The entire variable domain, with the rest obtained from reference TRBV2 and TRBJ1-2, is as follows: EPEVTQTPSHQVTQMGQEVILRCVPISNHLYFYWYRQILGQKVEFLVSFYNNEISEKSEIFDDQFSVERPDGSNFTLKIRSTKLEDSAMYFCASSERQGVYGYTFGSGTRLTVV.

This clonotype was seen only a few times. The chain has TRBV6-4 and TRBJ2-1, with TRBD1 as a possible D gene (5 bases). Germline V CDR1 and CDR2: MRHNA, SNTAGT. This CDR3 contains 14 residues. With 4 bases removed from V and 3 bases from J, the gap between germline ends came to 10 bases. CDR3 in amino acids: CASSVGRDYNEQFF. CDR3 bases: TGTGCCAGCAGTGTAGGCAGGGACTACAATGAGCAGTTCTTC.

This clonotype was seen repeatedly, ten times or more. The chain uses TRBV7-9 and TRBJ2-7; 9 bases line up with TRBD1. CDR1 SEHNR and CDR2 FQNEAQ come from the germline V gene (reference sequence). The CDR3 length is 15 residues. The ends lost 8 bases at V and 1 base at J; junction bases unmatched: 9. The CDR3 is CASGRGDRASYEQYF. In nucleotides, the CDR3 is TGTGCCAGCGGTCGTGGGGACAGGGCGTCCTACGAGCAGTACTTC.

V gene TRBV7-6 combines with J gene TRBJ2-5, with TRBD1 matching 7 bases. This CDR3 has 18 amino acids. V was clipped by 7 bases and J by 2 bases; unmatched bases: 19. Germline V CDR1 and CDR2: SGHVS, FNYEAQ. CDR3 loop: CASTHDWGQTSSQETQYF. Here the CDR3 DNA reads TGTGCCAGCACCCACGATTGGGGACAGACCTCTTCTCAAGAGACCCAGTACTTC.

This clonotype has only a few counts. The chain uses TRBV30 and TRBJ1-5, with a weak D call TRBD1 (6 bases). V dropped 3 bases and J dropped 3 bases, with 9 bases sitting between them. CDR3 size: 13 residues. The V gene's germline CDR1 is GTSNPN and CDR2 SVGIG (reference sequence). CDR3 protein: CAWRGHLNQPQHF. CDR3 sequence (DNA): TGTGCCTGGAGGGGACACCTCAATCAGCCCCAGCATTTT.

The J gene is TRBJ1-1, the V gene TRBV20-1; D unclear. Germline values: CDR1 DFQATT, CDR2 SNEGSKA (reference sequence). The CDR3 is made up of 12 amino acids. V gave up 5 bases and J gave up 5 bases, with 12 bases separating them. CDR3 sequence (DNA): TGCAGTGCTCGCAGACAAGGGACTGAAGCTTTCTTT. Translated: CSARRQGTEAFF.

This chain joins TRBV9 and TRBJ1-5; D not certain. This CDR3 is 14 amino acids long. CDR1 SGDLS and CDR2 YYNGEE come from the germline V gene. Trimming pared 4 bases from V and 2 bases from J, leaving 10 bases between. CDR3 DNA sequence: TGTGCCAGCAGCCCGAATTTGGGCAATCAGCCCCAGCATTTT. Translation: CASSPNLGNQPQHF.

The V gene is TRBV7-8, the J gene TRBJ2-7, with unresolved D. The CDR3 consists of 14 residues. V was cut by 3 bases and J by 2 bases, with 11 bases left in between. The germline V gene has CDR1 SGHVS and CDR2 FQNEAQ. The CDR3, as DNA: TGTGCCAGCAGCTTGGAGCTAGGCCCCTACGAGCAGTACTTC. Protein product: CASSLELGPYEQYF.